Below are 27 T cell receptor beta chains sequenced from a single sample in a study of long-term antiretroviral therapy in people with HIV. Survey level was the resolution at which the v3.0 immunoSEQ assay ran. Sequencing used immunoSEQ multiplex PCR; TCRdb keeps in-frame clones, though not all of them. The sample has 19,000 or so clones, less than 85% seen once. This material consisted of unsorted PBMCs, taken 0.2 years after starting antiretroviral therapy. All receptors come from a woman aged 40 to 50 with HIV.

This clone has just a few counts. The rearrangement joins TRBV6-1 to TRBJ1-2; 7 bases are a match to TRBD1. This CDR3 has 14 amino acids. CDR1 is MNHNS, CDR2 SASEGT, per germline. V lost 5 bases to trimming and J lost 4 bases; unmatched junction nucleotides: 7. The CDR3 coding sequence is TGTGCCAGCAGTACCGCCTGGGACAGCTATGGCTACACCTTC. Protein product: CASSTAWDSYGYTF.

The chain employs TRBV27 and TRBJ2-3; 8 positions agree with TRBD1. CDR3 length: 13 amino acids. The junction had 10 bases not matched to a gene; V was cut back by 7 bases and J by 10 bases. The germline gives CDR1 MNHEY, CDR2 SMNVEV (reference sequence). As DNA, the CDR3 is TGTGCCAGCAAGGTGGGACAGGAGACGGCGCAGTATTTT. Translated: CASKVGQETAQYF.

This clone was counted only a few times. The chain joins TRBV10-3 to TRBJ2-3; 11 bases agree with TRBD2. V shed 1 base, J shed 1 base, and the junction held 1 base outside the gene matches. Looked up from germline, CDR1 is ENHRY and CDR2 is SYGVKD. The CDR3 extends over 16 amino acids. CDR3 sequence: CAISELGLAGTDTQYF. DNA for the CDR3: TGTGCCATCAGTGAGTTGGGACTAGCGGGCACAGATACGCAGTATTTT.

This chain connects TRBV28 to TRBJ2-5; tentatively, D is TRBD2 (5 bases). Germline values: CDR1 MDHEN, CDR2 SYDVKM. This CDR3 region has 11 residues. V was clipped by 1 base and J by 10 bases, with 7 bases between them. The CDR3 is CASSLLGVQYF. The DNA of the CDR3 is TGTGCCAGCAGTTTATTGGGAGTCCAGTACTTC.

The chain combines TRBV2 with TRBJ2-5; 9 positions match TRBD1. This CDR3 has 16 residues. The germline V gene encodes CDR1 SNHLY and CDR2 FYNNEI. V trimming: 1 base; J trimming: 2 bases; junction bases outside the gene matches: 5. The CDR3 sequence: CASSEGTGEDQETQYF. The CDR3 DNA reads as TGTGCCAGCAGTGAAGGGACAGGGGAGGATCAAGAGACCCAGTACTTC.

This rearrangement joins TRBV7-6 to TRBJ1-6; D is ambiguous. This CDR3 region has 12 residues. Trimming removed 5 bases at V and 8 bases at J, with 7 bases between. CDR1 is SGHVS and CDR2 is FNYEAQ in the germline V gene. The CDR3 DNA follows: TGTGCCAGCAGCCCCGGAGATTCACCCCTCCACTTT. Its translation: CASSPGDSPLHF.

This chain links TRBV27 with TRBJ1-2; D call uncertain. The V end was cut by 5 bases, the J end by 1 base, with 11 bases between. CDR3 length: 14 amino acids. CDR1 MNHEY and CDR2 SMNVEV come from the germline V gene (reference sequence). The CDR3 protein is CASSPSSLNYGYTF. In DNA, the CDR3 is TGTGCCAGCAGTCCCTCATCACTTAACTATGGCTACACCTTC.

This chain connects TRBV29-1 to TRBJ1-1; D is perhaps TRBD1 (6 bases). The germline V gene has CDR1 SQVTM and CDR2 ANQGSEA. Deletions cut 5 bases from V and 4 bases from J, with 11 bases between. The length of the CDR3 is 12 residues. DNA for the CDR3: TGCAGCGTTACTCAGGGGAGCACTGAAGCTTTCTTT. Translation gives CSVTQGSTEAFF.

V gene TRBV30 combines with J gene TRBJ2-3; D gene uncertain. Trimming took 0 bases from V and 0 from J, leaving 1 base between them. Germline V gene lookup returns CDR1 GTSNPN and CDR2 SVGIG (reference sequence). This CDR3 comprises 12 residues. This CDR3 reads CAWSVSTDTQYF. CDR3 in DNA: TGTGCCTGGAGTGTAAGCACAGATACGCAGTATTTT.

The chain employs TRBV5-1 and TRBJ1-2; D unresolved. From germline, CDR1 is SGHRS and CDR2 YFSETQ. V was pared by 4 bases and J by 1 base, with 8 bases between. This CDR3 has 13 amino acids. In DNA form, the CDR3 reads TGCGCCAGCAGCCCCGACATTAACTATGGCTACACCTTC. As protein: CASSPDINYGYTF.

This clone came up once. The CDR3 DNA follows: TGTGCCAGTTCCTCGACTCGGATCTCTGGAAACACCATATATTTT. Its translation is CASSSTRISGNTIYF. This sequence joins TRBV6-1 and TRBJ1-3; no clear D. With 9 bases removed from V and 0 bases from J, the gap between germline ends came to 15 bases. Germline V gene sequence: CDR1 MNHNS, CDR2 SASEGT. The CDR3 is 15 amino acids.

The chain combines TRBV7-5 with TRBJ1-6; the D call of TRBD1 is as the table states it, not checked on the DNA. TRBV7-5 is a recognized pseudogene. This CDR3 spans 18 amino acids. CDR3 DNA: TGTGCGATGCAGTCTAACGCCTTACAGGGCTGGAGGAACTCACCCCTCCACTTT. Amino acid sequence: CAMQSNALQGWRNSPLHF.

The V and J genes are TRBV5-6 and TRBJ1-2; no reliable D call. This CDR3 contains 13 residues. Germline CDR1 reads SGHDT; CDR2 reads YYEEEE. The germline V and J ends were trimmed by 5 bases and 2 bases, with 10 bases remaining between them. The CDR3 sequence is CASSTTLNYGYTF. The CDR3 DNA reads as TGTGCCAGCAGTACGACATTGAACTATGGCTACACCTTC.

The V call is TRBV5-6, the J call TRBJ2-2; 8 nucleotides agree with TRBD2. Trimming at V came to 2 bases and at J to 5 bases, leaving 2 bases not matched to a gene. Germline V gives CDR1 SGHDT, CDR2 YYEEEE. The CDR3 contains 14 residues. The CDR3 is CASSLSGGTGELFF. DNA of the CDR3: TGTGCCAGCAGCTTATCGGGGGGGACCGGGGAGCTGTTTTTT.

The chain is built from TRBV25-1 and TRBJ2-3, with D possibly matching TRBD1 (5 bases). Germline-derived CDR1 and CDR2 are MGHDK and SYGVNS. The ends were cut back, 7 bases at V and 3 bases at J, with 17 bases in the middle. There are 15 residues in the CDR3. The CDR3 region is CASTKETEKTDTQYF. DNA for the CDR3: TGTGCCAGCACCAAGGAGACAGAGAAAACAGATACGCAGTATTTT.

The chain links TRBV5-6 to TRBJ2-3; D unclear. Per germline, CDR1 SGHDT and CDR2 YYEEEE. Trimming left V 5 bases short and J 4 bases short, with 14 bases between. CDR3 length: 14 amino acids. This CDR3 reads CASRVVPGADTQYF. As DNA, the CDR3 is TGTGCCAGCAGGGTCGTGCCGGGCGCAGATACGCAGTATTTT.

This chain connects TRBV5-5 to TRBJ1-2; D perhaps matches TRBD1 (5 bases). Germline values: CDR1 SGHKS, CDR2 YYEKEE (reference sequence). V lost 4 bases to trimming and J lost 8 bases, with 21 bases between them. The CDR3 covers 15 residues. CDR3 sequence reads: CASSQSGQPSYGYTF. DNA of the CDR3: TGTGCCAGCAGCCAAAGTGGACAACCAAGCTACGGCTACACCTTC.

This clone was counted once. The chain combines TRBV14 with TRBJ2-2; D is perhaps TRBD1 (6 bases). The CDR3 runs to 16 residues. V was trimmed by 3 bases and J by 4 bases, leaving 15 bases between them. CDR1 and CDR2 (germline): SGHDN, FVKESK. CDR3: CASSQDWTDTTGELFF. The DNA for the CDR3 is TGTGCCAGCAGCCAGGACTGGACAGACACCACCGGGGAGCTGTTTTTT.

This clone was observed a handful of times. The chain joins TRBV4-2 to TRBJ2-2; 8 bases are a match to TRBD1. The CDR3 runs 16 residues. From germline, CDR1 is LGHNA and CDR2 YNFKEQ. The ends lost 4 bases at V and 0 bases at J; junction bases unmatched: 4. The CDR3 reads CASSLETGANTGELFF. In DNA, the CDR3 is TGTGCCAGCAGCCTTGAGACAGGGGCGAACACCGGGGAGCTGTTTTTT.

This clone was observed a handful of times. The chain links TRBV19 to TRBJ2-7; 10 bases match TRBD1. The CDR3 is 15 residues long. The V gene end was trimmed by 5 bases and the J gene end by 3 bases; junction bases not matched to a gene: 7. Germline-derived CDR1 and CDR2 are LNHDA and SQIVND (reference sequence). CDR3 region: CASSPGQGTLYEQYF. The DNA of the CDR3 is TGTGCCAGTAGTCCGGGACAGGGGACGCTCTACGAGCAGTACTTC.

The genes are TRBV14 and TRBJ1-2, with 10 bases fitting TRBD1. Germline V CDR1 and CDR2: SGHDN, FVKESK. With V trimmed by 6 bases and J by 7 bases, 8 bases remained unmatched. The CDR3 has 14 residues. CDR3 protein: CASSRSTGGIGYTF. CDR3 bases: TGTGCCAGCAGTCGATCGACAGGGGGCATTGGCTACACCTTC.

This clone appeared a few times. The rearrangement uses TRBV2 and TRBJ1-1, with 9 bases identical to TRBD1. V shed 5 bases and J 7 bases; nucleotides not matched to a gene: 20. From germline, CDR1 is SNHLY and CDR2 FYNNEI. This CDR3 has 18 amino acids. CDR3 amino acids: CASSIREGQGISSFEAFF. CDR3 DNA sequence: TGTGCCAGCAGTATCCGAGAGGGACAGGGTATTAGCTCCTTTGAAGCTTTCTTT. Based on the CDR3 plus reference TRBV2 and TRBJ1-1, the full variable domain is EPEVTQTPSHQVTQMGQEVILRCVPISNHLYFYWYRQILGQKVEFLVSFYNNEISEKSEIFDDQFSVERPDGSNFTLKIRSTKLEDSAMYFCASSIREGQGISSFEAFFGQGTRLTVV.

The rearrangement links TRBV18 to TRBJ1-2; TRBD1 agrees at 8 bases. This CDR3 contains 15 residues. Germline V gene sequence: CDR1 KGHSH, CDR2 LQKENI. V gave up 3 bases and J gave up 2 bases; unmatched junction bases: 5. CDR3 protein: CASSPTGEVNYGYTF. CDR3 bases: TGTGCCAGCTCACCGACAGGGGAGGTGAACTATGGCTACACCTTC.

V is TRBV7-9 and J is TRBJ2-3, with D uncertain. The CDR3 consists of 15 residues. V was shortened by 5 bases and J by 1 base, with 13 bases between the two germline ends. Germline CDR1 and CDR2: SEHNR and FQNEAQ (reference sequence). In DNA, the CDR3 is TGTGCCAGCAGCCCATTTCAGCTTGGCACAGATACGCAGTATTTT. Its protein product is CASSPFQLGTDTQYF.

This chain connects TRBV6-5 to TRBJ1-1; no reliable D call. Germline-derived CDR1 and CDR2 are MNHEY and SVGAGI. V was shortened by 6 bases and J by 4 bases, with 12 bases between the two germline ends. This CDR3 spans 13 amino acids. The CDR3 is CASSPFTGTEAFF. The CDR3 DNA sequence: TGTGCCAGCAGCCCCTTCACTGGCACTGAAGCTTTCTTT.

The chain combines TRBV7-9 with TRBJ2-5; 9 bases fit TRBD2. This CDR3 has 15 amino acids. V lost 5 bases, J lost 1 base, and 5 bases stayed unmatched. Germline V gene data show CDR1 as SEHNR and CDR2 as FQNEAQ (reference sequence). CDR3 nucleotide sequence: TGTGCCAGCAGCCCAGTTAGCGGGGGCCAAGAGACCCAGTACTTC. Residues: CASSPVSGGQETQYF.

In DNA form, the CDR3 reads TGTGCCAGCAGCTTAACGGGGGGGTACTACGAGCAGTACTTC. Amino acids: CASSLTGGYYEQYF. This chain joins TRBV7-2 and TRBJ2-7; TRBD2 matches at 8 bases. This CDR3 region has 14 residues. Trimming cost V 2 bases and J 3 bases; bases outside gene matches: 3. Germline assignment: CDR1 SGHTA and CDR2 FQGNSA.